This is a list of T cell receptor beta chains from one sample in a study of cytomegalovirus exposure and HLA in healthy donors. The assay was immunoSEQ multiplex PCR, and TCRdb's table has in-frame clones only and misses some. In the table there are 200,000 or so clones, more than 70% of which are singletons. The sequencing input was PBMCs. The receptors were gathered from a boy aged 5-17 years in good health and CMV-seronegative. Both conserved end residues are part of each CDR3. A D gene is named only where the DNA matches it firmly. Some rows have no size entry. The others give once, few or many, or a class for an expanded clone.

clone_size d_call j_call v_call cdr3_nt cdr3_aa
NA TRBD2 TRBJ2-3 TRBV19 TGTGCCAGTAGGACTAGCGGGAGGGCCCCCGATACGCAGTATTTT CASRTSGRAPDTQYF
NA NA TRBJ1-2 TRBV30 TGTGCCTGGAGTAGCGGGACTTCTTATGGCTACACCTTC CAWSSGTSYGYTF
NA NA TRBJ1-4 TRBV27 TGTGCCAGCAGTTTAAGGCGGAAAGGAAGGGAAAAACTGTTTTTT CASSLRRKGREKLFF
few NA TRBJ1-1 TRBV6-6 TGTGCCAGCAGATTAGGGGCAACGAACACTGAAGCTTTCTTT CASRLGATNTEAFF
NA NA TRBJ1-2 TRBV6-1 TGTGCCAGCAGTGAAAGGGGGTATGGCTACACCTTC CASSERGYGYTF
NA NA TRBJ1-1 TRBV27 TGTGCCAGCAGTTCTTACACTGAAGCTTTCTTT CASSSYTEAFF
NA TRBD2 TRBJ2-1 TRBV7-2 TGTGCCAGCAGCTACCCTAGCGGGGGGGTCTCCTACAATGAGCAGTTCTTC CASSYPSGGVSYNEQFF
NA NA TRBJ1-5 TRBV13 TGCGCCAGCAGCTTAGGCCCGGGGGGCCCTCAGCCCCAGCATTTT CASSLGPGGPQPQHF
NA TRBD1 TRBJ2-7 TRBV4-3 TGCGCCAGCAGCCAAGGGACAGGGTACGAGCAGTACTTC CASSQGTGYEQYF
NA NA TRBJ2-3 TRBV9 TGTGCCAGCAGCGTAGTAGGGGGCACAGATACGCAGTATTTT CASSVVGGTDTQYF
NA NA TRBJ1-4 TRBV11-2 TGTGCCAGCAGCTCACTACGGGGTGCCGGTGAAAAACTGTTTTTT CASSSLRGAGEKLFF
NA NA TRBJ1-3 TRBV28 TGTGCCAGCACACAAAACAGGGTGGACACCATATATTTT CASTQNRVDTIYF
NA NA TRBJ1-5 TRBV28 TGTGCCAGCAGTCGGCCAGGGCAGCCCCAGCATTTT CASSRPGQPQHF
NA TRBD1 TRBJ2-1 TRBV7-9 TGTGCCAGCATCCCCACTGACAGGGGCTACAATGAGCAGTTCTTC CASIPTDRGYNEQFF
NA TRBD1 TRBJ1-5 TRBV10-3 TGTGCCATCAGGACAGGGACAGGGTTTCAGCCCCAGCATTTT CAIRTGTGFQPQHF
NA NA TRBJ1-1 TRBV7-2 TGTGCCAGCAGCCCCGGACACATAAACACTGAAGCTTTCTTT CASSPGHINTEAFF
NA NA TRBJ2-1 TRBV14 TGTGCCAGCAGCCACGTCGGCGGGGATGAGCAGTTCTTC CASSHVGGDEQFF
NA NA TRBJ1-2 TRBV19 TGTGCCAGTAGTATTTCAGGGTTAAACTATGGCTACACCTTC CASSISGLNYGYTF
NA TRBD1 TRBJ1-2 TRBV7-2 TGTGCCAGCAGTTCGGGACAGGGGTATGGCTACACCTTC CASSSGQGYGYTF
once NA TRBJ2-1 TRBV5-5 TGTGCCAGCAGCTTTGGAGGGAGTTCGGCCTACAATGAGCAGTTCTTC CASSFGGSSAYNEQFF
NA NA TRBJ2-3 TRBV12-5 TGTGCTAGTGGTTCAGGGGTAGGGGGCACAGATACGCAGTATTTT CASGSGVGGTDTQYF
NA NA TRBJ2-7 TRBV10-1 TGCGCCAGCAGGGGGCGGGACGGGGGCTACGAGCAGTACTTC CASRGRDGGYEQYF